What follows are 25 T cell receptor beta chains derived from one specimen sequenced in a study of T and B cells in COVID-19 patients. Each TRB amplification used roughly 230-550 ng of genomic DNA from blood. Multiplex PCR with BIOMED2 TRB-A/B primer pools amplified TRB rearrangements. TCRdb re-derived calls from the multiplex PCR reads in MiXCR, one entry per CDR3 protein. The table has more than 12,000 distinct CDR3 sequences, roughly 29% seen once. The material sequenced was blood. Receptors were obtained from a human donor who had recovered from COVID-19.

This clonotype has more than one count but fewer than ten. J is TRBJ2-3 and V is TRBV12-3 or TRBV12-4, with D maybe TRBD2 (6 bases). Trimming cost V 3 bases and J 5 bases, with 9 bases left between them. There are 13 residues in the CDR3. The DNA for the CDR3 is TGTGCCAGCAGTTTCTGGACTATAGATACGCAGTATTTT. This sequence encodes CASSFWTIDTQYF.

This clonotype was counted a few times. V and J are TRBV18 and TRBJ2-1, with D perhaps matching TRBD2 (5 bases). The V gene's germline CDR1 is KGHSH and CDR2 LQKENI. The CDR3 extends over 12 amino acids. Trimming removed 3 bases at V and 7 bases at J, with 7 bases between. This CDR3 is CASSPDSNEQFF. The CDR3 region has the DNA TGTGCCAGCTCACCGGACTCAAATGAGCAGTTCTTC.

This clonotype came up a few times. CDR3 amino acids: CASSPIKGSSGETQYF. In nucleotides, the CDR3 is TGTGCCAGCTCACCGATCAAAGGGTCGAGCGGAGAGACCCAGTACTTC. This chain connects TRBV18 to TRBJ2-5; maybe TRBD2 (5 bases). This CDR3 region has 16 residues. The V end was cut by 3 bases, the J end by 4 bases, with 18 bases between. Per the germline V gene, CDR1 is KGHSH and CDR2 is LQKENI.

The chain couples TRBV6-4 to TRBJ2-7; D is perhaps TRBD1 or TRBD2 (6 bases each). The CDR3 consists of 17 residues. Trimming shortened V by 10 bases and J by 3 bases, and 28 bases separated the two germline ends. The germline V gene encodes CDR1 MRHNA and CDR2 SNTAGT. The CDR3 sequence: CATRYPPPLGGRYEQYF. The CDR3 nucleotides read TGTGCCACCCGGTACCCCCCCCCCCTCGGGGGCCGCTACGAGCAGTACTTC.

This chain uses TRBV10-3 with TRBJ2-3, with D possibly matching TRBD1 (5 bases). The CDR3 sequence is 16 residues long. Trimming shortened V by 3 bases and J by 8 bases, and 21 bases separated the two germline ends. Germline CDR1 reads ENHRY; CDR2 reads SYGVKD. The CDR3 sequence is CAISDPSTLRQGTQYF. Written as DNA, the CDR3 is TGTGCCATCAGTGACCCATCTACCCTCCGGCAGGGTACGCAGTATTTT.

This clonotype is medium-sized (0.01 to 0.1%) within its sample. The rearrangement uses TRBV6-2 or TRBV6-3 and TRBJ2-2; no clear D. CDR1 and CDR2 (germline): MNHEY, SVGEGT. Trimming left V 5 bases short and J 2 bases short, with 9 bases between. The CDR3 contains 14 residues. The CDR3: CASSPRLNTGELFF. DNA for the CDR3: TGTGCCAGCAGTCCCCGACTTAACACCGGGGAGCTGTTTTTT.

This clonotype came up many times. The chain combines TRBV27 with TRBJ2-7, with TRBD2 identical over 7 bases. Looked up from germline, CDR1 is MNHEY and CDR2 is SMNVEV (reference sequence). Trimming removed 9 bases from V and 2 bases from J; junction bases left unmatched: 13. The CDR3 loop spans 15 amino acids. The CDR3 region has the DNA TGTGCCAGTTGTATAGGGGCTAGCGGAGCCTACGAGCAGTACTTC. Translating gives CASCIGASGAYEQYF.

Relative to its sample, this clonotype is medium-sized. The chain links TRBV11-3 to TRBJ2-1, with D possibly matching TRBD1 (5 bases). The CDR3 loop spans 16 amino acids. In germline, CDR1 is SGHNT, CDR2 YENEEA. Deletions cut 0 bases from V and 3 bases from J, with 12 bases between. The CDR3: CASSLDLVTDYNEQFF. In DNA form, the CDR3 reads TGTGCCAGCAGCTTAGATCTTGTGACAGACTACAATGAGCAGTTCTTC.

V gene TRBV30 combines with J gene TRBJ1-1; D is perhaps TRBD1 (6 bases). The CDR3 runs to 15 residues. Germline loops: CDR1 GTSNPN, CDR2 SVGIG (reference sequence). V was trimmed by 2 bases and J by 1 base, leaving 14 bases between them. The CDR3 DNA follows: TGTGCCTGGAGTCCCATAGCCAGGGGGAACACTGAAGCTTTCTTT. Amino acid sequence: CAWSPIARGNTEAFF. Filled out from reference TRBV30 and TRBJ1-1, the complete variable domain reads SQTIHQWPATLVQPVGSPLSLECTVEGTSNPNLYWYRQAAGRGLQLLFYSVGIGQISSEVPQNLSASRPQDRQFILSSKKLLLSDSGFYLCAWSPIARGNTEAFFGQGTRLTVV.

The chain couples TRBV19 to TRBJ1-1, with TRBD1 identical over 8 bases. CDR3 length: 13 residues. V dropped 10 bases and J dropped 5; count of bases not matched to a gene: 9. Germline-derived CDR1 and CDR2 are LNHDA and SQIVND (reference sequence). This CDR3 is CATREQGATEAFF. CDR3 nucleotides: TGTGCCACCCGAGAGCAGGGGGCTACTGAAGCTTTCTTT. The full variable domain, rest sourced from reference TRBV19 and TRBJ1-1, is DGGITQSPKYLFRKEGQNVTLSCEQNLNHDAMYWYRQDPGQGLRLIYYSQIVNDFQKGDIAEGYSVSREKKESFPLTVTSAQKNPTAFYLCATREQGATEAFFGQGTRLTVV.

The genes are TRBV27 and TRBJ1-1, with D perhaps matching TRBD1 (6 bases). Trimming pared 7 bases from V and 5 bases from J, leaving 11 bases between. CDR1 and CDR2 from the germline V gene are MNHEY and SMNVEV (reference sequence). The CDR3 is 12 amino acids. CDR3: CASIFQGTEAFF. The CDR3 nucleotides are TGTGCCAGCATCTTCCAGGGGACTGAAGCTTTCTTT.

The rearrangement links TRBV11-3 to TRBJ1-2; the D gene is possibly TRBD1 (5 bases). Trimming shortened V by 6 bases and J by 2 bases, and 10 bases separated the two germline ends. In germline, CDR1 is SGHNT, CDR2 YENEEA. CDR3 length: 13 amino acids. CDR3 sequence reads: CASSSNRNYGYTF. The CDR3 DNA reads as TGTGCCAGCAGTTCTAACAGGAACTATGGCTACACCTTC.

J is TRBJ2-3 and V is TRBV12-3 or TRBV12-4; unclear D gene. V was pared by 3 bases and J by 8 bases, with 9 bases between. The CDR3 has 12 residues. The CDR3 region is CASSFPAGTQYF. The DNA of the CDR3 is TGTGCCAGCAGTTTCCCAGCCGGTACGCAGTATTTT.

The rearrangement joins TRBV12-3 or TRBV12-4 to TRBJ1-2, with 10 bases lining up with TRBD1. The CDR3 sequence is 14 residues long. V lost 3 bases, J lost 7 bases, and 5 bases stayed unmatched. As DNA, the CDR3 is TGTGCCAGCAGTTTCCGGACAGGGGGGTCTGGCTACACCTTC. It is translated as CASSFRTGGSGYTF.

A few counts support this clonotype. V usage is TRBV19 and J usage is TRBJ1-1; no clear D gene. CDR3 length: 13 amino acids. V was cut by 5 bases and J by 6 bases, with 13 bases left in between. Germline CDR1 is LNHDA and CDR2 is SQIVND (reference sequence). The CDR3 DNA is TGTGCCAGTAGTCCCCGACATATTGCTGAAGCTTTCTTT. Protein: CASSPRHIAEAFF.

Remarks on this clonotype: A single base separates this from a much larger clone, so it may be a read error. The chain combines TRBV29-1 with TRBJ2-5; a possible D gene is TRBD2 (6 bases). Germline values: CDR1 SQVTM, CDR2 ANQGSEA. The CDR3 is made up of 14 amino acids. DNA for the CDR3: TGCAGCGTCATACGGGGTCCCGGCGGGGAGACCCATTACTTC. Translated, it gives CSVIRGPGGETHYF.

This clonotype has more than one count but fewer than ten. V is TRBV6-2 or TRBV6-3 and J is TRBJ2-7; no definite D call. Per germline, CDR1 MNHEY and CDR2 SVGEGT. This CDR3 has 12 amino acids. Trimming cost V 7 bases and J 3 bases, with 10 bases left between them. CDR3 in amino acids: CASNYPYYEQYF. CDR3 in DNA: TGTGCCAGCAACTACCCATACTACGAGCAGTACTTC.

The chain employs TRBV4-3 and TRBJ1-5, with D unresolved. Trimming cost V 1 base and J 9 bases, with 10 bases left between them. This CDR3 spans 13 amino acids. Germline V gives CDR1 LGHNA, CDR2 YSLEER. The CDR3 loop reads CASSQGSEGPQHF. The CDR3 DNA reads as TGCGCCAGCAGCCAAGGGTCGGAAGGGCCCCAGCATTTT.

This clonotype qualifies as medium-sized (0.01 to 0.1%). The rearrangement joins TRBV30 to TRBJ2-3; D gene unclear. The CDR3 sequence is 12 residues long. CDR1 GTSNPN and CDR2 SVGIG come from the germline V gene (reference sequence). V dropped 4 bases and J dropped 2 bases, with 7 bases sitting between them. The CDR3 spells CAWTVSTDTQYF. The CDR3 region has the DNA TGTGCCTGGACAGTTTCCACAGATACGCAGTATTTT.

There are a few counts of this clonotype. The chain combines TRBV19 with TRBJ2-4; a possible D gene is TRBD1 (6 bases). The V and J ends lost 5 bases and 2 bases respectively, with 10 bases between them. Germline V gene data show CDR1 as LNHDA and CDR2 as SQIVND (reference sequence). This CDR3 is built from 14 residues. The CDR3 loop is CASSPWGPKNIQYF. CDR3 coding DNA: TGTGCCAGTAGTCCGTGGGGGCCCAAAAACATTCAGTACTTC.

The genes are TRBV19 and TRBJ2-1; TRBD1 is a possible D gene (6 bases). Germline values: CDR1 LNHDA, CDR2 SQIVND (reference sequence). The length of the CDR3 is 14 residues. Trimming took off 8 bases at V and 7 bases at J, with 18 bases between the two ends. The CDR3 sequence is CASQGLVDENEQFF. As DNA, the CDR3 is TGTGCCAGTCAGGGGCTAGTGGATGAGAATGAGCAGTTCTTC.

This clonotype was picked up a small number of times. J is TRBJ2-5 and V is TRBV7-3; either TRBD1 or TRBD2 may supply D (5 bases each). The CDR3 has 17 residues. Looked up from germline, CDR1 is SGHTA and CDR2 is FQGTGA. Trimming pared 5 bases from V and 2 bases from J, leaving 21 bases between. The CDR3 region is CASSAQPPGASQETQYF. Written as DNA, the CDR3 is TGTGCCAGCAGCGCCCAGCCCCCCGGGGCCAGTCAAGAGACCCAGTACTTC.

This sequence joins TRBV7-2 and TRBJ2-7; TRBD2 agrees at 10 bases. The CDR3 has 14 amino acids. Germline-derived CDR1 and CDR2 are SGHTA and FQGNSA. V trimming: 7 bases; J trimming: 6 bases; junction bases outside the gene matches: 9. The CDR3 nucleotides read TGTGCCAGCACCATAGCGGGAGGCGTGTCCGAGCAGTACTTC. As protein: CASTIAGGVSEQYF.

In its sample, this clonotype was seen once. The chain is built from TRBV6-5 and TRBJ1-2, with D tentatively TRBD1 (5 bases). The V gene lost 4 bases and the J gene lost 7 bases, with 13 bases spanning the gap. CDR3 length: 13 amino acids. The germline V gene has CDR1 MNHEY and CDR2 SVGAGI. CDR3 amino acids: CASSFGTALGYTF. DNA of the CDR3: TGTGCCAGCAGTTTTGGGACCGCCCTTGGCTACACCTTC.

This clonotype has only a few counts. The J gene is TRBJ2-1, the V gene TRBV6-2 or TRBV6-3; 7 bases agree with TRBD2. CDR3 size: 17 residues. The germline gives CDR1 MNHEY, CDR2 SVGEGT. V dropped 5 bases and J dropped 3; count of bases not matched to a gene: 13. The CDR3 sequence is CASSPWGLADYYNEQFF. CDR3 DNA: TGTGCCAGCAGTCCCTGGGGTCTAGCGGACTACTACAATGAGCAGTTCTTC.